This record covers a single TCR beta chain. The target of this receptor is not known. No per-base quality is available; no much larger clone lies one base away. The CDR3 regions of human TCRbeta chains were analyzed by immunosequencing. Turning to the authors' computational methods: TCRs in the repertoires were matched against a reference library of SARS-CoV-2-specific TCRs that had been generated with the MIRA antigen-specificity platform. Breadth was defined as the fraction of unique TCRs that were SARS-CoV-2-associated, and depth was defined as the fraction of total T cells that were SARS-CoV-2-associated. Using the MIRA data, each spike-specific TCR was mapped to the spike region that the TCR reacts to and placed in a CD4 or CD8 class. Log10-transformed breadth and depth values were compared by one-way ANOVA with Sidak's multiple comparisons tests. TCRdb retrieved this table from immuneACCESS and kept in-frame rearrangements only. Not all clones are present; in checked studies, unresolved V genes account for under half, and no reason is known for the remainder. V, J and clone size were drawn from that table, and D and trimming were deduced from the DNA. The sample has approximately 90,000 clones on record, over 80% of them singletons. Roughly 15% of the sample is in the top ten clones.

The germline V gene (reference sequence) specifies SEHNR as CDR1 and FQNEAQ as CDR2. The junction shows trimming of 1 base on V and 0 bases on J, plus 6 bases between the germline ends. CDR3 length: 14 amino acids, cysteine to phenylalanine. The sequence is cut down to CDR3 DNA, 42 bases in frame from base 1. The entry originates in a study of T cell responses to AZD1222 COVID-19 vaccine listed by TCRdb under 2021. Study-level background: AZD1222 recipients whose second dose came at about 4 weeks and those whose second dose came at about 12 weeks were combined into one group, since spike-specific TCR depth and breadth did not differ between the two schedules. Enrollment into the trials was organized by age into subgroups of 18-55, 56-69 and 70-plus years, and those subgroups contained approximately 160, 26 and 62 TCR-sequenced participants, respectively. A total of 233 trial participants underwent TCR sequencing, of whom nearly 210 had received two doses of AZD1222 and about 25 had received two doses of the MenACWY control vaccine.

Points the paper makes about the study in general: The 56-69-year group was small, and its depth increase did not reach significance, likely because of low power. Participants were mostly white British, with more females than males. The authors suggested clonal diversity may have been underestimated. Epitopes outside the regions mutated in the B.1.351 and B.1.1.7 variants were reportedly recognized by nearly half of the unique spike-specific TCRs. Because no day 14 peak-response samples were available, repertoires were characterized only after the peak T cell response. The vaccine-associated CD4 TCRs covered the entire spike protein, and the dominant responses fell in regions 160-218 and 743-854. A significant rise in spike-specific TCR breadth and depth was observed after two AZD1222 doses relative to day 0 and relative to MenACWY recipients. Conclusions about previously exposed vaccinees are limited because only six or seven AZD1222 recipients were SARS-CoV-2 seropositive at baseline.

This sample's time point label indicates: baseline before first vaccination. The vaccinee samples were drawn from two UK trials, COV001 and COV002, one of which was a single-blind randomized controlled phase 2/3 trial testing AZD1222 (ChAdOx1 nCoV-19) in healthy adults. For TCRbeta chain sequencing, PBMC samples from trial participants were taken at day 0 and at day 28 after the second dose. Recombination connected TRBV7-9 to TRBJ1-1; no D gene is confidently identified. The source material was peripheral blood, sampled on day 0 of AZD1222 vaccination. The TCR was taken from an adult in good health. The CDR3 region reads CASSLGRMNTEAFF. The nucleotide sequence is given as TGTGCCAGCAGCTTAGGGCGGATGAACACTGAAGCTTTCTTT.